This T cell receptor beta chain was sequenced during a study of metastatic and nonmetastatic thyroid tumors. As for the study in general: Across peripheral blood and tumor or nodule tissue samples taken from malignant and benign thyroid patients, the repertoires were compared with one another.

The sample holds a few counts of this clone. This may be a read error: a much more frequent sequence differs by one nucleotide. This same CDR3 is encoded by further DNA sequences in the sample. This CDR3 is built from 12 residues. The V end was cut by 6 bases, the J end by 6 bases, with 10 bases between. Germline V CDR1 and CDR2: SGHAT, FQNNGV. Each patient went into thyroid surgery without having received any treatment. Under the authors' procedure: CDR3 was compared across clinicopathological groups, and the resulting differences were used to build a distant-metastasis classifier for papillary thyroid cancer. TCRdb re-called clones from the PCR reads using MiXCR. The V and J calls and clone size come from TCRdb's table, not from the authors' own analysis. The table shows approximately 69,000 clones, with more than 13% occurring only once.

The receptor was derived from a male donor with papillary thyroid cancer or a benign thyroid nodule (not recorded which). Some clones in this sample may be carry-over from other donors' samples. This chain joins TRBV11-2 and TRBJ2-3; D might be TRBD2 (5 bases). The source material was blood. The CDR3 DNA reads as TGTGCCAGCAGTATCGGAGGTGATACGCAGTATTTT. Translating it yields CASSIGGDTQYF.